This T cell receptor (beta chain) was recorded in a study of CD8+CD57+ T cells in acquired aplastic anemia. Study results and caveats: Common to patients and controls were around 30 CD8+ CDR3 sequences.

TCR beta VDJ combinations and CDR3 sequences were profiled from genomic DNA. One entry per CDR3 protein, called by TCRdb with MiXCR from the reads. The table has around 430,000 distinct CDR3 sequences, around a third seen once. With respect to this clonotype: The target antigen is unknown.

An expansion of CD8+CD57+ cells by flow cytometry had been shown in patients chosen for sequencing. CDR1 is SEHNR and CDR2 is FQNEAQ in the germline V gene (reference sequence). V gave up 11 bases and J gave up 7 bases, with 15 bases separating them. The CDR3 contains 12 residues. Specimen: sorted CD4+, CD8+, or CD8+CD57+ T cells (not recorded which) from PBMCs. The clonotype originates from a human donor with aplastic anemia. The chain has TRBV7-9 and TRBJ2-1; D gene ambiguous. The CDR3 bases are TGTGCCGCGGCGAAACAGCTGAATGAGCAGTTCTTC. It is translated as CAAAKQLNEQFF.